The rows below give T cell receptor beta chains drawn from one sample of a study of blood T cell repertoires in COVID-19. TCRdb's copy holds only in-frame clones and misses some; the assay was immunoSEQ multiplex PCR. This table holds approximately 150,000 clones, 84% found once. Sequencing was carried out using peripheral blood. The receptors come from a woman aged 80 or over with COVID-19, enrolled during active disease. The CDR3 runs from the conserved cysteine through the conserved F or W. A D gene is named only where the DNA matches it firmly. Size values are once, few and many counts, or a class for expanded clones, and some rows have none.

d_gene: NA; abundance: NA; v_gene: TRBV27; j_gene: TRBJ1-2; CDR3nt: TGTGCCAGCAGTTTGTCACAGGGTCCCTATGGCTACACCTTC; CDR3aa: CASSLSQGPYGYTF
d_gene: NA; abundance: NA; v_gene: TRBV28; j_gene: TRBJ1-1; CDR3nt: TGTGCCAGCACCGTAGACACTGAAGCTTTCTTT; CDR3aa: CASTVDTEAFF
d_gene: NA; abundance: NA; v_gene: TRBV7-3; j_gene: TRBJ1-6; CDR3nt: TGTGCCAGCAGCTCGACAGGAGATTCACCCCTCCACTTT; CDR3aa: CASSSTGDSPLHF
d_gene: TRBD1; abundance: once; v_gene: TRBV5-4; j_gene: TRBJ1-1; CDR3nt: TGTGCCAGCAGCCAGGGACAGCTCATGAACACTGAAGCTTTCTTT; CDR3aa: CASSQGQLMNTEAFF
d_gene: TRBD2; abundance: NA; v_gene: TRBV11-2; j_gene: TRBJ2-5; CDR3nt: TGTGCCAGCAGTTCTACGACTAGCGGGGGGTGGGAGACCCAGTACTTC; CDR3aa: CASSSTTSGGWETQYF
d_gene: NA; abundance: NA; v_gene: TRBV28; j_gene: TRBJ2-5; CDR3nt: TGTGCCAGCAGGCGGAGCCAAGAGACCCAGTACTTC; CDR3aa: CASRRSQETQYF
d_gene: NA; abundance: once; v_gene: TRBV30; j_gene: TRBJ1-5; CDR3nt: TGTGCCTGGAGTCGGGGGGAAAATCAGCCCCAGCATTTT; CDR3aa: CAWSRGENQPQHF
d_gene: TRBD1; abundance: NA; v_gene: TRBV4-1; j_gene: TRBJ1-1; CDR3nt: TGCGCCAGCAGCCAAGATGGACAGGTAAACACTGAAGCTTTCTTT; CDR3aa: CASSQDGQVNTEAFF
d_gene: NA; abundance: NA; v_gene: TRBV7-9; j_gene: TRBJ2-2; CDR3nt: TGTGCCAGCAGTACGAGGATTAACACCGGGGAGCTGTTTTTT; CDR3aa: CASSTRINTGELFF
d_gene: NA; abundance: few; v_gene: TRBV6-2/TRBV6-3; j_gene: TRBJ2-1; CDR3nt: TGTGCCAGCAGTCACAATCGGCCCCCCGGGGGGCGATCCTACAATGAGCAGTTCTTC; CDR3aa: CASSHNRPPGGRSYNEQFF
d_gene: NA; abundance: NA; v_gene: TRBV12-2; j_gene: TRBJ1-6; CDR3nt: TGTGCAAGTCGCTTGGGGACAGGGGTGAATTCACCCCTCCACTTT; CDR3aa: CASRLGTGVNSPLHF
d_gene: NA; abundance: NA; v_gene: TRBV5-4; j_gene: TRBJ2-7; CDR3nt: TGTGCCAGCAGCTTGGATGGGCTCGACGAGCAGTACTTC; CDR3aa: CASSLDGLDEQYF
d_gene: NA; abundance: NA; v_gene: TRBV18; j_gene: TRBJ2-1; CDR3nt: TGTGCCAGCTCACCGTCTAGTCAGAATGAGCAGTTCTTC; CDR3aa: CASSPSSQNEQFF
d_gene: NA; abundance: NA; v_gene: TRBV5-1; j_gene: TRBJ1-2; CDR3nt: TGCGCCAGCAGCTTGTCGGTAGAAGATGGCTACACCTTC; CDR3aa: CASSLSVEDGYTF
d_gene: NA; abundance: NA; v_gene: TRBV29-1; j_gene: TRBJ2-7; CDR3nt: TGCAGCGTCAGAACGGGGTTAGCCAGCCACGAGCAGTACTTC; CDR3aa: CSVRTGLASHEQYF
d_gene: NA; abundance: NA; v_gene: TRBV12-3/TRBV12-4; j_gene: TRBJ1-4; CDR3nt: TGTGCCAGCAGTCGAGATGAAAAACTGTTTTTT; CDR3aa: CASSRDEKLFF
d_gene: TRBD2; abundance: once; v_gene: TRBV5-1; j_gene: TRBJ2-3; CDR3nt: TGCGCCAGCAGCTTAGAGCGGGGGAACACAGATACGCAGTATTTT; CDR3aa: CASSLERGNTDTQYF
d_gene: TRBD1; abundance: NA; v_gene: TRBV19; j_gene: TRBJ1-2; CDR3nt: TGTGCCAGTAGTCCGGACAGGGCCAACTATGGCTACACCTTC; CDR3aa: CASSPDRANYGYTF
d_gene: TRBD1; abundance: NA; v_gene: TRBV5-1; j_gene: TRBJ1-2; CDR3nt: TGCGCCAGCAGCTTTGTACAGGGGTATGGCTACACCTTC; CDR3aa: CASSFVQGYGYTF
d_gene: NA; abundance: NA; v_gene: TRBV2; j_gene: TRBJ2-3; CDR3nt: TGTGCCAGCACCGTGACTAAATTTACAGATACGCAGTATTTT; CDR3aa: CASTVTKFTDTQYF
d_gene: NA; abundance: NA; v_gene: TRBV18; j_gene: TRBJ1-2; CDR3nt: TGTGCCAGCTCACTAGGGACAATTAACTATGGCTACACCTTC; CDR3aa: CASSLGTINYGYTF
d_gene: NA; abundance: NA; v_gene: TRBV6-5; j_gene: TRBJ1-3; CDR3nt: TGTGCCAGCGCCCATACTTGGAACACCATATATTTT; CDR3aa: CASAHTWNTIYF
d_gene: TRBD1; abundance: NA; v_gene: TRBV28; j_gene: TRBJ1-5; CDR3nt: TGTGCCAGCAGTTGGGGGACAGGGGGGAGACAGCCCCAGCATTTT; CDR3aa: CASSWGTGGRQPQHF
d_gene: NA; abundance: NA; v_gene: TRBV5-1; j_gene: TRBJ2-5; CDR3nt: TGCGCCAGCAGTCGGACTGGGGAGACCCAGTACTTC; CDR3aa: CASSRTGETQYF
d_gene: TRBD2; abundance: NA; v_gene: TRBV5-1; j_gene: TRBJ2-1; CDR3nt: TGCGCCAGCCAAACGCGGGAGGAGGGTGAGCAGTTCTTC; CDR3aa: CASQTREEGEQFF
d_gene: NA; abundance: NA; v_gene: TRBV10-3; j_gene: TRBJ1-5; CDR3nt: TGTGCCATCAACGGGGGAAGCAATCAGCCCCAGCATTTT; CDR3aa: CAINGGSNQPQHF
d_gene: NA; abundance: NA; v_gene: TRBV3-1/TRBV3-2; j_gene: TRBJ2-3; CDR3nt: TGTGCCAGCAGCCAAGAGGGAGTGACAGATACGCAGTATTTT; CDR3aa: CASSQEGVTDTQYF
d_gene: TRBD1; abundance: NA; v_gene: TRBV19; j_gene: TRBJ1-2; CDR3nt: TGTGCCAGTACATCACGGACAGGGGCCCTCTATGGCTACACCTTC; CDR3aa: CASTSRTGALYGYTF
d_gene: NA; abundance: NA; v_gene: TRBV24-1; j_gene: TRBJ2-1; CDR3nt: TGTGCCACCGCAGAAGATGGGCCCCGATCCCCCATCTTC; CDR3aa: CATAEDGPRSPIF
d_gene: TRBD2; abundance: NA; v_gene: TRBV4-1; j_gene: TRBJ2-1; CDR3nt: TGCGCCAGCAGCCTCGTGAGACTAGCCAGCTCCTACAATGAGCAGTTCTTC; CDR3aa: CASSLVRLASSYNEQFF
d_gene: NA; abundance: NA; v_gene: TRBV5-1; j_gene: TRBJ1-3; CDR3nt: TGCGCCAGCAGCCTGTCAGGGTCTGAAAACACCATATATTTT; CDR3aa: CASSLSGSENTIYF
d_gene: TRBD1; abundance: NA; v_gene: TRBV5-1; j_gene: TRBJ1-1; CDR3nt: TGCGCCAGCAGTCCCGGGACAGGGGCTGAAGCTTTCTTT; CDR3aa: CASSPGTGAEAFF
d_gene: NA; abundance: NA; v_gene: TRBV19; j_gene: TRBJ2-1; CDR3nt: TGTGCCAGTAGTAACCCCGGGAGCCCCTACAATGAGCAGTTCTTC; CDR3aa: CASSNPGSPYNEQFF
d_gene: TRBD1; abundance: NA; v_gene: TRBV30; j_gene: TRBJ2-5; CDR3nt: TGTGCCTGGAAGAAGACAGGGGTACAAGAGACCCAGTACTTC; CDR3aa: CAWKKTGVQETQYF
d_gene: NA; abundance: NA; v_gene: TRBV6-1; j_gene: TRBJ1-2; CDR3nt: TGTGCCAGCACTTTTGCCGGTCTCTATGGCTACACCTTC; CDR3aa: CASTFAGLYGYTF
d_gene: TRBD2; abundance: NA; v_gene: TRBV10-3; j_gene: TRBJ2-1; CDR3nt: TGTGCCATCAGCTTCCTAGCGGAAGAGCAGTTCTTC; CDR3aa: CAISFLAEEQFF
d_gene: NA; abundance: NA; v_gene: TRBV18; j_gene: TRBJ1-2; CDR3nt: TGTGCCAGCTCACCCATCAGGGTCGAAAGCTACACCTTC; CDR3aa: CASSPIRVESYTF
d_gene: NA; abundance: NA; v_gene: TRBV7-3; j_gene: TRBJ2-2; CDR3nt: TGTGCCAGCGGCAGGGGAACCAACACCGGGGAGCTGTTTTTT; CDR3aa: CASGRGTNTGELFF
d_gene: NA; abundance: once; v_gene: TRBV12-3/TRBV12-4; j_gene: TRBJ1-1; CDR3nt: TGTGCCAGCAGTGGAGCCCTTGGAACTGAAGCTTTCTTT; CDR3aa: CASSGALGTEAFF
d_gene: TRBD1; abundance: few; v_gene: TRBV30; j_gene: TRBJ1-6; CDR3nt: TGTGCCTGGAGCGCCCTCGGACAGGGAAATAATTCACCCCTCCACTTT; CDR3aa: CAWSALGQGNNSPLHF
d_gene: TRBD2; abundance: NA; v_gene: TRBV12-5; j_gene: TRBJ2-3; CDR3nt: TGTGCTAGTGGTTGGACTAGCTCCCCAGATACGCAGTATTTT; CDR3aa: CASGWTSSPDTQYF
d_gene: NA; abundance: NA; v_gene: TRBV3-1/TRBV3-2; j_gene: TRBJ2-1; CDR3nt: TGTGCCAGCAGCCAAGATAGACGGGGGGCCCCCAATGAGCAGTTCTTC; CDR3aa: CASSQDRRGAPNEQFF
d_gene: NA; abundance: NA; v_gene: TRBV9; j_gene: TRBJ2-5; CDR3nt: TGTGCCAGCAGCGTGTCCCAGGGTCGGGAGACCCAGTACTTC; CDR3aa: CASSVSQGRETQYF
d_gene: TRBD2; abundance: NA; v_gene: TRBV9; j_gene: TRBJ2-1; CDR3nt: TGTGCCAGCAGCGTAGGAGGGGCTAGCGGGCACTTTTCCTACAATGAGCAGTTCTTC; CDR3aa: CASSVGGASGHFSYNEQFF
d_gene: TRBD1; abundance: NA; v_gene: TRBV19; j_gene: TRBJ1-2; CDR3nt: TGTGCCAGTAGTGCCCCTGGGGCGGACAGGGGAACGGGCTATGGCTACACCTTC; CDR3aa: CASSAPGADRGTGYGYTF
d_gene: NA; abundance: NA; v_gene: TRBV6-5; j_gene: TRBJ2-6; CDR3nt: TGTGCCAGCAGCACAACTGTTGGGCGGGGCCGACCAACTTTC; CDR3aa: CASSTTVGRGRPTF
d_gene: NA; abundance: once; v_gene: TRBV4-1; j_gene: TRBJ2-3; CDR3nt: TGCGCCAGCAGCCAAGTGGGGGCCGGCACAGATACGCAGTATTTT; CDR3aa: CASSQVGAGTDTQYF
d_gene: NA; abundance: NA; v_gene: TRBV6-5; j_gene: TRBJ1-1; CDR3nt: TGTGCCAGCAGTTACTCGACGGGTTTGGGAGCTTTCTTT; CDR3aa: CASSYSTGLGAFF
d_gene: TRBD1; abundance: NA; v_gene: TRBV5-1; j_gene: TRBJ1-2; CDR3nt: TGCGCCAGCAGCTTCCGGGACAGGGATGGCTACACCTTC; CDR3aa: CASSFRDRDGYTF
d_gene: TRBD1; abundance: few; v_gene: TRBV6-2/TRBV6-3; j_gene: TRBJ1-1; CDR3nt: TGTGCCAGCAGTTGGACAGGAATCCTGAACACTGAAGCTTTCTTT; CDR3aa: CASSWTGILNTEAFF
d_gene: TRBD1; abundance: NA; v_gene: TRBV12-3/TRBV12-4; j_gene: TRBJ1-3; CDR3nt: TGTGCCAGCAGGTACACAGGGGCTGGCATATATTTT; CDR3aa: CASRYTGAGIYF
d_gene: NA; abundance: few; v_gene: TRBV28; j_gene: TRBJ2-7; CDR3nt: TGTGCCAGCAGCAACCCGGGACATCTTCGCAACGAGCAGTACTTC; CDR3aa: CASSNPGHLRNEQYF
d_gene: TRBD1; abundance: NA; v_gene: TRBV5-8; j_gene: TRBJ1-1; CDR3nt: TGTGCCAGCAGCCGAACAGGGGGCAGGTGGACTGAAGCTTTCTTT; CDR3aa: CASSRTGGRWTEAFF
d_gene: TRBD2; abundance: NA; v_gene: TRBV24-1; j_gene: TRBJ2-5; CDR3nt: TGTGCCACTGCGACTAGCAACGTGGAGGAGACCCAGTACTTC; CDR3aa: CATATSNVEETQYF
d_gene: TRBD1; abundance: NA; v_gene: TRBV25-1; j_gene: TRBJ2-1; CDR3nt: TGTGCCAGCAGTGCCAGACAGGGGGCCTACAATGAGCAGTTCTTC; CDR3aa: CASSARQGAYNEQFF
d_gene: NA; abundance: NA; v_gene: TRBV19; j_gene: TRBJ1-4; CDR3nt: TGTGCCAGTAGCCCTCTCGGACACTTGGCAACTAATGAAAAACTGTTTTTT; CDR3aa: CASSPLGHLATNEKLFF
d_gene: NA; abundance: NA; v_gene: TRBV30; j_gene: TRBJ1-2; CDR3nt: TGTGCCTGGAGCCCAGGTAGTCATGGCTACACCTTC; CDR3aa: CAWSPGSHGYTF